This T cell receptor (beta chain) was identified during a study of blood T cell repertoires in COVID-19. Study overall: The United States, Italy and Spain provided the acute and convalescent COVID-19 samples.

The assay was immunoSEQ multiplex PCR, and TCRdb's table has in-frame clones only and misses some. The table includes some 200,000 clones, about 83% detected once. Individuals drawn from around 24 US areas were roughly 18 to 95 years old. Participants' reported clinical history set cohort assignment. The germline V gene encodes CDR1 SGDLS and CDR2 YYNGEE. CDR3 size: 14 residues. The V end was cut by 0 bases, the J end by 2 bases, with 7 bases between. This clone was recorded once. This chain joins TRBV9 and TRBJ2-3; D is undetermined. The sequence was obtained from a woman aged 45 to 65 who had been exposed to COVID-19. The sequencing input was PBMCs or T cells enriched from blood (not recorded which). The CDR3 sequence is CASSVGLLTDTQYF. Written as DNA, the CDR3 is TGTGCCAGCAGCGTAGGACTCCTCACAGATACGCAGTATTTT.